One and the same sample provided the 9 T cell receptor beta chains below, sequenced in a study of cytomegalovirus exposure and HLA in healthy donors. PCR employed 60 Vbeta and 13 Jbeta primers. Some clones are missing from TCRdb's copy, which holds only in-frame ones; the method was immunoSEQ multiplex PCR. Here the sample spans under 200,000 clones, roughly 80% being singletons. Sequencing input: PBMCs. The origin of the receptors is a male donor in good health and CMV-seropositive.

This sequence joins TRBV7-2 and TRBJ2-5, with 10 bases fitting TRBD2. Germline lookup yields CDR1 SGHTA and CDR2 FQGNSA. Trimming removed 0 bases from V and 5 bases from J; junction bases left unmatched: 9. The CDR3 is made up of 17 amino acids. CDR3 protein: CASSLASGRAGVETQYF. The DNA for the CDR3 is TGTGCCAGCAGCTTAGCCAGCGGGAGGGCCGGGGTGGAGACCCAGTACTTC. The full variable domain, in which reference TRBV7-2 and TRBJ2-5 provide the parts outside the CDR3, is GAGVSQSPSNKVTEKGKDVELRCDPISGHTALYWYRQSLGQGLEFLIYFQGNSAPDKSGLPSDRFSAERTGGSVSTLTIQRTQQEDSAVYLCASSLASGRAGVETQYFGPGTRLLVL.

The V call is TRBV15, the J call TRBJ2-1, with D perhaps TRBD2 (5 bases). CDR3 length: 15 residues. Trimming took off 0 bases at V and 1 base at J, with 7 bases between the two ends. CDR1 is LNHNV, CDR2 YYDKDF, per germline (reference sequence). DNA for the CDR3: TGTGCCACCAGCAGAGATAGCGTATCCTACAATGAGCAGTTCTTC. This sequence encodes CATSRDSVSYNEQFF.

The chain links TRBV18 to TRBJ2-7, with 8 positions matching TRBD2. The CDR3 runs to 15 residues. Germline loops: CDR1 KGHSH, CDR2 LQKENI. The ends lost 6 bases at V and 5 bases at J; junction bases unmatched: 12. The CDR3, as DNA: TGTGCCAGCTCCCGGGGTAGCGGGATCCCCAACGAGCAGTACTTC. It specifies CASSRGSGIPNEQYF.

CDR3 amino acids: CATSGVWGSGTQHF. In nucleotides, the CDR3 is TGTGCCACCAGCGGGGTTTGGGGCTCCGGAACCCAGCATTTT. The chain combines TRBV15 with TRBJ1-5, with D tentatively TRBD1 (5 bases). Trimming shortened V by 5 bases and J by 11 bases, and 19 bases separated the two germline ends. The length of the CDR3 is 14 residues. Germline V gene data show CDR1 as LNHNV and CDR2 as YYDKDF (reference sequence).

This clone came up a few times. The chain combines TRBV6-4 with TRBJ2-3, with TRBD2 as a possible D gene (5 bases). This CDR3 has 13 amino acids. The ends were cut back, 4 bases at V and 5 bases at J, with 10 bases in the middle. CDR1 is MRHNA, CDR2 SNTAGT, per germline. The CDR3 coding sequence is TGTGCCAGCAGTGGATTTGCGGGAGATACGCAGTATTTT. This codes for CASSGFAGDTQYF.

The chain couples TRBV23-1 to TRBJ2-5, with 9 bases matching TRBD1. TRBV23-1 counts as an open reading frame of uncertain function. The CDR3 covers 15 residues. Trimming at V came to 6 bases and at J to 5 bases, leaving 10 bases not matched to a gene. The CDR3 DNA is TGCGCCAGCAGGGGGACAGGGTTCCACAATGAGACCCAGTACTTC. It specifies CASRGTGFHNETQYF.

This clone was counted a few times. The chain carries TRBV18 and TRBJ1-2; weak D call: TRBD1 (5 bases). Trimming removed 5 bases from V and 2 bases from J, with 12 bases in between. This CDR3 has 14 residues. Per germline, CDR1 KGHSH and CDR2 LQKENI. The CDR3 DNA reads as TGTGCCAGCTCAACCTTACAGGCGAACTATGGCTACACCTTC. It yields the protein CASSTLQANYGYTF.

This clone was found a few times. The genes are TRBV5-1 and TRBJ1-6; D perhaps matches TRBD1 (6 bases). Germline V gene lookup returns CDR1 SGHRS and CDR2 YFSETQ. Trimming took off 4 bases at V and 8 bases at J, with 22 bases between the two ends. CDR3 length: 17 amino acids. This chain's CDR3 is CASSSGGGSFGDSPLHF. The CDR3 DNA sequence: TGCGCCAGCAGCAGCGGGGGGGGCTCATTCGGGGATTCACCCCTCCACTTT.

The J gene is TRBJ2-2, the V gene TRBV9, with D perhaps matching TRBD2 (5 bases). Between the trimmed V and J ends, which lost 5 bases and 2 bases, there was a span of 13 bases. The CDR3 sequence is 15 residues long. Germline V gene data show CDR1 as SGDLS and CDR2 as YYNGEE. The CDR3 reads CASRSPGFNTGELFF. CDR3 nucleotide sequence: TGTGCCAGCAGATCCCCGGGGTTCAACACCGGGGAGCTGTTTTTT.